A single sample gave rise to the 19 T cell receptor beta chains below, sequenced in a study of regulatory T cells in long-lasting Graves disease. Arm-PCR of CDR3 regions with iRepertoire HTBI primers generated TCR beta libraries. Via MiXCR, TCRdb re-called the multiplex PCR reads, giving one row per CDR3 protein. Of fewer than 550,000 distinct CDR3 sequences detected, under 25% appear once; the ten largest clones hold 6.5% to 9%. Time point indicated: persistent/refractory GD, antithyroid drugs over 5 years with positive TRAb. RNA from PBMCs was the source of the TCR library. The input for sequencing was peripheral blood mononuclear cells (PBMCs), taken when the disease was refractory, from a patient treated with antithyroid drugs. The receptors were gathered from a female donor with Graves disease.

The table lists this clonotype with a few counts. J is TRBJ2-4 and V is TRBV20-1, with 13 bases that match TRBD2. The CDR3 extends over 14 amino acids. The V gene end was trimmed by 5 bases and the J gene end by 6 bases; junction bases not matched to a gene: 4. CDR1 and CDR2 (germline): DFQATT, SNEGSKA (reference sequence). The CDR3 spells CSARTSGSRNIQYF. CDR3 in DNA: TGCAGTGCTCGGACTAGCGGGAGTAGAAACATTCAGTACTTC.

In its sample, this clonotype was seen many times. Written as DNA, the CDR3 is TGTGCCAGCAGCTCGCCAGGGGCGTCAGATGGGGCCAACGTCCTGACTTTC. Its protein is CASSSPGASDGANVLTF. This chain connects TRBV12-3 or TRBV12-4 to TRBJ2-6; tentatively, D is TRBD1 (6 bases). This CDR3 contains 17 residues. Between the trimmed V and J ends, which lost 6 bases and 3 bases, there was a span of 18 bases.

The CDR3 DNA follows: TGTGCCAGCAGTTATTGGGCTTCGGGACAGGGGGAAAAGGTGGCTAACTATGGCTACACCTTC. Translating gives CASSYWASGQGEKVANYGYTF. The chain uses TRBV6-2 or TRBV6-3 and TRBJ1-2; TRBD1 matches 11 bases. Germline V CDR1 and CDR2: MNHEY, SVGEGT. The CDR3 covers 21 residues. Trimming took 3 bases from V and 0 from J; bases not matched to a gene: 18.

This clonotype has only a few counts. J is TRBJ2-7 and V is TRBV7-9; D unclear. Germline V CDR1 and CDR2: SEHNR, FQNEAQ (reference sequence). The ends were cut back, 4 bases at V and 7 bases at J, with 14 bases in the middle. The length of the CDR3 is 13 residues. The CDR3 protein is CASSSRTQLEQYF. CDR3 bases: TGTGCCAGCAGCTCTCGAACTCAGCTTGAGCAGTACTTC. Using reference TRBV7-9 and TRBJ2-7 for the parts outside the CDR3, the full variable domain is DTGVSQNPRHKITKRGQNVTFRCDPISEHNRLYWYRQTLGQGPEFLTYFQNEAQLEKSRLLSDRFSAERPKGSFSTLEIQRTEQGDSAMYLCASSSRTQLEQYFGPGTRLTVT.

The CDR3 nucleotides are TGTGCCTGGAGTGACCAGGGCTACACTGAAGCTTTCTTT. This translates into CAWSDQGYTEAFF. The V and J genes are TRBV30 and TRBJ1-1, with D tentatively TRBD1 (5 bases). Germline CDR1 is GTSNPN and CDR2 is SVGIG (reference sequence). Trimming cost V 1 base and J 3 bases, with 9 bases left between them. CDR3 length: 13 residues.

The chain is built from TRBV2 and TRBJ2-3; 9 nucleotides line up with TRBD1. This CDR3 contains 15 residues. The J segment lost 4 bases and the V segment lost 5 bases, leaving 7 bases of the junction unmatched. Germline loops: CDR1 SNHLY, CDR2 FYNNEI. The CDR3 region is CASSFRDRVADTQYF. CDR3 DNA: TGTGCCAGCAGTTTCCGGGACAGGGTGGCAGATACGCAGTATTTT.

The gene calls are TRBV4-2 and TRBJ1-2; 9 bases line up with TRBD1. The trim removed 4 bases at V and 1 base at J, leaving 4 bases unmatched. This CDR3 region has 15 residues. The germline gives CDR1 LGHNA, CDR2 YNFKEQ. This CDR3 is CASSREGQGNYGYTF. In nucleotides, the CDR3 is TGTGCCAGCAGCCGAGAGGGACAGGGTAACTATGGCTACACCTTC.

The chain joins TRBV19 to TRBJ1-2; 12 bases are a match to TRBD1. CDR1 is LNHDA and CDR2 is SQIVND in the germline V gene (reference sequence). V dropped 6 bases and J dropped 7; count of bases not matched to a gene: 12. The CDR3 is 16 residues long. The CDR3 DNA sequence: TGTGCCAGTAGCACCGGGACAGGGGGCGTAGGAGCTGGCTACACCTTC. Translating it yields CASSTGTGGVGAGYTF.

V gene TRBV20-1 combines with J gene TRBJ2-7; 8 bases align to TRBD1. V shed 0 bases and J 3 bases; nucleotides not matched to a gene: 4. In germline, CDR1 is DFQATT, CDR2 SNEGSKA (reference sequence). This CDR3 contains 14 residues. This CDR3 reads CSARERQGFYEQYF. CDR3 DNA sequence: TGCAGTGCTAGAGAGAGACAGGGGTTCTACGAGCAGTACTTC.

On this clonotype: A much larger clone differs by one base, so this may be a read error. The rearrangement uses TRBV6-5 and TRBJ1-1; maybe TRBD1 (5 bases). The CDR3 length is 16 residues. Germline V lookup: CDR1 MNHEY, CDR2 SVGAGI. V was shortened by 2 bases and J by 4 bases, with 17 bases between the two germline ends. The CDR3 sequence is CASSYGPGWGSTEAFF. The CDR3 region has the DNA TGTGCCAGCAGTTACGGACCAGGCTGGGGGAGCACTGAAGCTTTCTTT.

This clonotype was observed a few times. In this CDR3 the conserved last residue, phenylalanine or tryptophan, is missing, so a read error is likely. The chain has TRBV6-2 or TRBV6-3 and TRBJ1-1; D is unclear. There are 13 residues in the CDR3. Trimming stripped 4 bases from V and 5 bases from J, with 11 bases between. CDR1 is MNHEY, CDR2 SVGEGT, per germline. CDR3 coding DNA: TGTGCCAGCAGTTTGGTCCAAGGGACTGAAGCTTTCTCT. Translated: CASSLVQGTEAFS.

Concerning this clonotype: The junction departs from germline at one end; a sequencing error may be responsible. CDR3 bases: TGTGCCAGCAGCCGTGGGACAGCGCATAATGGAAAACTGTTTTTT. Its protein product is CASSRGTAHNGKLFF. This chain joins TRBV6-2 or TRBV6-3 and TRBJ1-4, with 7 bases identical to TRBD1. Germline CDR1 reads MNHEY; CDR2 reads SVGEGT. The CDR3 loop spans 15 amino acids.

This clonotype has just a few counts. V usage is TRBV27 and J usage is TRBJ2-7; 9 bases align to TRBD2. The CDR3 contains 13 residues. Germline V gene data show CDR1 as MNHEY and CDR2 as SMNVEV (reference sequence). Trimming cost V 8 bases and J 2 bases; bases outside gene matches: 4. The CDR3 DNA reads as TGTGCCAGCTGGACTAGCGTGGCCTACGAGCAGTACTTC. Its protein product is CASWTSVAYEQYF.

In this sample, this clonotype turned up many times. The V and J genes are TRBV6-1 and TRBJ2-7; 14 bases align to TRBD2. The CDR3 contains 15 residues. V dropped 8 bases and J dropped 5; count of bases not matched to a gene: 8. Looked up from germline, CDR1 is MNHNS and CDR2 is SASEGT. The CDR3 spells CASGTSGSFNHEQYF. Written as DNA, the CDR3 is TGTGCCAGCGGGACTAGCGGGAGCTTCAACCACGAGCAGTACTTC.

This clonotype showed up just a few times. The rearrangement uses TRBV28 and TRBJ2-3, with 14 bases identical to TRBD2. Germline V CDR1 and CDR2: MDHEN, SYDVKM. The trim removed 2 bases at V and 6 bases at J, leaving 4 bases unmatched. The CDR3 loop spans 16 amino acids. The CDR3 nucleotides are TGTGCCAGCAGTTTACTGACTAGCGGGAGGGCGGATACGCAGTATTTT. Translating gives CASSLLTSGRADTQYF.

This clonotype has only a few counts. The chain recombines TRBV7-6 with TRBJ2-2; 13 positions match TRBD2. V lost 5 bases, J lost 4 bases, and 13 bases stayed unmatched. Germline CDR1 is SGHVS and CDR2 is FNYEAQ. The CDR3 runs 19 residues. The CDR3 protein is CASSITSGRAESVTGELFF. CDR3 in DNA: TGTGCCAGCAGCATTACTAGCGGGAGGGCCGAGAGCGTCACCGGGGAGCTGTTTTTT.

In DNA, the CDR3 is TGCGCCAGCAGCCAAGCCGGGCAGGGATTAGGGGAGCAGTACTTC. Its translation: CASSQAGQGLGEQYF. The V call is TRBV4-1, the J call TRBJ2-7; D is perhaps TRBD1 (5 bases). V lost 1 base, J lost 7 bases, and 17 bases lay in between. CDR3 size: 15 residues. Germline V gives CDR1 MGHRA, CDR2 YSYEKL.

This clonotype was seen a few times. V usage is TRBV28 and J usage is TRBJ1-5; D might be TRBD1 (6 bases). CDR1 MDHEN and CDR2 SYDVKM come from the germline V gene. Trimming removed 6 bases from V and 2 bases from J, with 14 bases in between. This CDR3 comprises 15 residues. DNA for the CDR3: TGTGCCAGCAGACTCCAGGGGTTCGGCAATCAGCCCCAGCATTTT. Amino acid sequence: CASRLQGFGNQPQHF.

This clonotype has ten or more counts. V is TRBV10-3 and J is TRBJ2-7; 12 positions agree with TRBD1. This CDR3 is 12 amino acids long. The V gene end was trimmed by 11 bases and the J gene end by 6 bases; junction bases not matched to a gene: 5. Germline lookup yields CDR1 ENHRY and CDR2 SYGVKD. The CDR3 spells CAAGTGGSEQYF. The CDR3 region has the DNA TGTGCCGCAGGGACAGGGGGCAGCGAGCAGTACTTC.